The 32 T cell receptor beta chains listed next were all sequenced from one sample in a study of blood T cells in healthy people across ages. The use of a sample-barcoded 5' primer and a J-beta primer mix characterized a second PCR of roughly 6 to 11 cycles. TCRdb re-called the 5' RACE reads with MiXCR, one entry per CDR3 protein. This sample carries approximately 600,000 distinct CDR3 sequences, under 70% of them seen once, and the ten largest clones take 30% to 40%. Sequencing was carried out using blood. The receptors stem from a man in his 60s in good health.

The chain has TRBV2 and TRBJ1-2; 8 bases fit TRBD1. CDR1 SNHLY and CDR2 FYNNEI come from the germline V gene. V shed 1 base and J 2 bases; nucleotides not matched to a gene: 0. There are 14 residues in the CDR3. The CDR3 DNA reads TGTGCCAGCAGTGAAGGGACAGGGAACTATGGCTACACCTTC. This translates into CASSEGTGNYGYTF.

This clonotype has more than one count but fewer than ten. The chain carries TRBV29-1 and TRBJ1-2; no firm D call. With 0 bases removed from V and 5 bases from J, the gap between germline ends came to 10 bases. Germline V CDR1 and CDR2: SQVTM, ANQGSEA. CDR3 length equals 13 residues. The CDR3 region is CSVEEARRYGYTF. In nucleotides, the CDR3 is TGCAGCGTTGAAGAAGCCAGGCGGTATGGCTACACCTTC.

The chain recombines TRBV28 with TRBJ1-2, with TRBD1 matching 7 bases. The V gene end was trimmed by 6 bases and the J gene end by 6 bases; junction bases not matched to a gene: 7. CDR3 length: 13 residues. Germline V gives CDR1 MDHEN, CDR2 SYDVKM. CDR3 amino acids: CASRRTGTNGYTF. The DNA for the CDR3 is TGTGCCAGCAGGCGGACAGGAACGAATGGCTACACCTTC.

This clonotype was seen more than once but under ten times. The chain's CDR3 is CASSLLASGDNEQFF. CDR3 in DNA: TGTGCCAGCAGCTTACTGGCTAGCGGGGACAATGAGCAGTTCTTC. The V and J genes are TRBV7-7 and TRBJ2-1; 9 bases align to TRBD2. This CDR3 has 15 residues. The J segment lost 5 bases and the V segment lost 2 bases, leaving 4 bases of the junction unmatched. In germline, CDR1 is SSHAT, CDR2 FNYEAQ (reference sequence).

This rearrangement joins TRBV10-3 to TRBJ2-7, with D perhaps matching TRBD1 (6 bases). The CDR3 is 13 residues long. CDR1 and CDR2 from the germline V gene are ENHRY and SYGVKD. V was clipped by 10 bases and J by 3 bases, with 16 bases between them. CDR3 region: CATDPGADYEQYF. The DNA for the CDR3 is TGTGCCACCGATCCAGGGGCTGACTACGAGCAGTACTTC.

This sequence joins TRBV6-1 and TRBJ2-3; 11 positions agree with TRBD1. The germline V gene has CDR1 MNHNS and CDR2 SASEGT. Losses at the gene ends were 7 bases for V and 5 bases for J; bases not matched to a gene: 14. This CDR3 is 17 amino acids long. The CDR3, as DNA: TGTGCCAGCAAATCTCTAATCAGGACAGGGGGCGGAGATACGCAGTATTTT. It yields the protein CASKSLIRTGGGDTQYF.

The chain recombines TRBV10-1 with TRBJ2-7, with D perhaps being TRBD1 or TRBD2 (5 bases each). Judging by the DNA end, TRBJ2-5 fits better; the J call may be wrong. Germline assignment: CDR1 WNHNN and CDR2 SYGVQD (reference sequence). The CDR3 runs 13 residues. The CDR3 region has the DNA TGCGCCAGCAGTGAGAGACAGCGGGAGACCCAGTACTTC. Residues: CASSERQRETQYF.

CDR3 sequence: CASSLEYFGGYYNEQFF. For the CDR3, the DNA is TGTGCCAGCAGTTTAGAGTATTTCGGGGGGTATTACAATGAGCAGTTCTTC. The chain couples TRBV27 to TRBJ2-1; TRBD2 matches 7 bases. J lost 4 bases, V lost 2 bases, and 11 bases had no gene match. The germline gives CDR1 MNHEY, CDR2 SMNVEV (reference sequence). The CDR3 extends over 17 amino acids.

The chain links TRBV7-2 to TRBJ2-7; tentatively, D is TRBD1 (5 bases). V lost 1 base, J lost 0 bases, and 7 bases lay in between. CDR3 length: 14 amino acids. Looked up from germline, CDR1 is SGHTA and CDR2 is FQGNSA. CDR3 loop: CASSLGQSSYEQYF. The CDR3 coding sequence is TGTGCCAGCAGCTTAGGACAGAGCTCCTACGAGCAGTACTTC.

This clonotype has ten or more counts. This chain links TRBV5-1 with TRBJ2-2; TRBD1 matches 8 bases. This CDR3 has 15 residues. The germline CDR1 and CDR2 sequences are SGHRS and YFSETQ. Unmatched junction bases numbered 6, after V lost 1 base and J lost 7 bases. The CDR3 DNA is TGCGCCAGCAGCTTGATGGCAGGGGGCAACGGGGAGCTGTTTTTT. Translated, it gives CASSLMAGGNGELFF.

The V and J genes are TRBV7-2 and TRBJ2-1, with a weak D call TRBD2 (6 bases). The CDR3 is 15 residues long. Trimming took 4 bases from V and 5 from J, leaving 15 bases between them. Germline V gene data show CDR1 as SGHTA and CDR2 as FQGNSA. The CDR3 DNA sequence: TGTGCCAGCAGCTGGGGACTGAGCCGGCACAATGAGCAGTTCTTC. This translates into CASSWGLSRHNEQFF.

The DNA of the CDR3 is TGTGCCAGCAGCCTTGGACTAGCTCCGTACCAAGAGACCCAGTACTTC. This sequence encodes CASSLGLAPYQETQYF. The chain joins TRBV14 to TRBJ2-5; 8 positions match TRBD2. Germline V gene sequence: CDR1 SGHDN, CDR2 FVKESK. With 4 bases clipped from V and 0 bases from J, the junction kept 7 bases outside the gene matches. The CDR3 covers 16 residues.

The CDR3 protein is CASSPPNTEAFF. In nucleotides, the CDR3 is TGTGCCAGCAGCCCACCAAACACTGAAGCTTTCTTT. V and J are TRBV7-9 and TRBJ1-1; no definite D call. V was pared by 5 bases and J by 2 bases, with 6 bases between. The CDR3 totals 12 residues. Per germline, CDR1 SEHNR and CDR2 FQNEAQ (reference sequence).

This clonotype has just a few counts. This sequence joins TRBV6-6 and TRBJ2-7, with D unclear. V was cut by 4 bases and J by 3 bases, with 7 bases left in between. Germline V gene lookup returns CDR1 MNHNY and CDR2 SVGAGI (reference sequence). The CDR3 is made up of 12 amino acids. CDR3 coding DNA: TGTGCCAGCAGTTCTGAATTCTACGAGCAGTACTTC. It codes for CASSSEFYEQYF.

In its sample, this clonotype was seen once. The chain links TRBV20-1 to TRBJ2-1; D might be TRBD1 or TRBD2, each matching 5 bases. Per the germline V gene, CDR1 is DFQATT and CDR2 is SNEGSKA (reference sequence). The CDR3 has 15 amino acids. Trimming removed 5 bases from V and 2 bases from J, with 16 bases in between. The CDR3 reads CSAGGWGRPYNEQFF. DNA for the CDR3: TGCAGTGCTGGGGGTTGGGGGAGACCCTACAATGAGCAGTTCTTC.

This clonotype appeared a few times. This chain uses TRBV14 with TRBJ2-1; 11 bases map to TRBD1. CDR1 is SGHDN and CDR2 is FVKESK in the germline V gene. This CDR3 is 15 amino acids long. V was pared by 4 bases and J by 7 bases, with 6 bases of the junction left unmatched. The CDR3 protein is CASSRRTGGTNEQFF. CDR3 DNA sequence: TGTGCCAGCAGCCGACGGACAGGGGGCACGAATGAGCAGTTCTTC. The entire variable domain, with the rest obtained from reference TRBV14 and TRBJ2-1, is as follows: EAGVTQFPSHSVIEKGQTVTLRCDPISGHDNLYWYRRVMGKEIKFLLHFVKESKQDESGMPNNRFLAERTGGTYSTLKVQPAELEDSGVYFCASSRRTGGTNEQFFGPGTRLTVL.

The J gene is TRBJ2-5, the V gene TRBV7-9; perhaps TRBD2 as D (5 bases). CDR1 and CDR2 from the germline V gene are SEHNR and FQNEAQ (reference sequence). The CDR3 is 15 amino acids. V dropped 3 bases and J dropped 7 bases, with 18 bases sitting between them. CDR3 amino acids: CASSLTDSLTGTQYF. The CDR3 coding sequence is TGTGCCAGCAGCTTGACGGACTCACTAACTGGGACCCAGTACTTC.

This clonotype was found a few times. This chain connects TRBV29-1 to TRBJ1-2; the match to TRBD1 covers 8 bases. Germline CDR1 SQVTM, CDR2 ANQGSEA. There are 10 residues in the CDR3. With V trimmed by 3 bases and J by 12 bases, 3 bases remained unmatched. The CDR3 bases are TGCAGCGTTGAGGCAGGGGGCGACACCTTC. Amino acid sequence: CSVEAGGDTF.

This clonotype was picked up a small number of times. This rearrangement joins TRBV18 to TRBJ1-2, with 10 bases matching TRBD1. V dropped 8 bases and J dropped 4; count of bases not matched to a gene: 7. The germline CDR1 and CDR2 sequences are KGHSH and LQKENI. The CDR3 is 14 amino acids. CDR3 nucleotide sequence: TGTGCCAGCAGCCCCCGGGACAGGGGCTATGGCTACACCTTC. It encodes CASSPRDRGYGYTF.

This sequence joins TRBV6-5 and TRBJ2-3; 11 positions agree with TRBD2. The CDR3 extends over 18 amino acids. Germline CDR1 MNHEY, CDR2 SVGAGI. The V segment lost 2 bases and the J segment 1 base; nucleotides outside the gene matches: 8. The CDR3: CASSYRLAGSAGTDTQYF. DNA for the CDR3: TGTGCCAGCAGTTACCGACTAGCGGGGAGTGCTGGCACAGATACGCAGTATTTT.

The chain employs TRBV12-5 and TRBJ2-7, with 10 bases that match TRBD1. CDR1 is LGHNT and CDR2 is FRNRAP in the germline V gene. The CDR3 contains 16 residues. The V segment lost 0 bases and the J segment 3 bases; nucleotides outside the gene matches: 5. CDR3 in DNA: TGTGCTAGTGGTTTGGTAGTCGGACAGGGGGACTACGAGCAGTACTTC. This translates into CASGLVVGQGDYEQYF.

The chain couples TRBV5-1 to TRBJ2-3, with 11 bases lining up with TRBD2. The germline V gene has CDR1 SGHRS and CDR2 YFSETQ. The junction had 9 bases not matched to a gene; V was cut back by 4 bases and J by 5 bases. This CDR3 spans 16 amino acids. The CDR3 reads CASSPSLAGGRDTQYF. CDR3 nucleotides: TGCGCCAGCAGCCCCTCCCTAGCGGGGGGTAGAGATACGCAGTATTTT.

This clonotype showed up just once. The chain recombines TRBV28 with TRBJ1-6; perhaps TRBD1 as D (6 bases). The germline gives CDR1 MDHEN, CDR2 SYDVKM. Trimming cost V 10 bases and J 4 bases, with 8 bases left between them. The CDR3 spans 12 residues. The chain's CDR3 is CATGQYNSPLHF. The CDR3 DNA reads TGTGCCACAGGACAGTATAATTCACCCCTCCACTTT. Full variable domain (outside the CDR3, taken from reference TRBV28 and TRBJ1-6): DVKVTQSSRYLVKRTGEKVFLECVQDMDHENMFWYRQDPGLGLRLIYFSYDVKMKEKGDIPEGYSVSREKKERFSLILESASTNQTSMYLCATGQYNSPLHFGNGTRLTVT.

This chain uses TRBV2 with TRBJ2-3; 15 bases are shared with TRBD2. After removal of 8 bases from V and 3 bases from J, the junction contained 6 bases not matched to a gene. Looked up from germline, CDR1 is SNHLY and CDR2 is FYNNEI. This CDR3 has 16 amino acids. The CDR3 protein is CASGGTSGGFTDTQYF. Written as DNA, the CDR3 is TGTGCCAGCGGGGGGACTAGCGGGGGGTTTACAGATACGCAGTATTTT.

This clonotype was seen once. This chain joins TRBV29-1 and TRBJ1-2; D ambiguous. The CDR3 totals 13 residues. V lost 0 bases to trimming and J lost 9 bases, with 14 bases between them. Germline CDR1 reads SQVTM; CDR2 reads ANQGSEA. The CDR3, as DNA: TGCAGCGTTGAAGATATGGTCACGGGGAGCTACACCTTC. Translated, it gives CSVEDMVTGSYTF.

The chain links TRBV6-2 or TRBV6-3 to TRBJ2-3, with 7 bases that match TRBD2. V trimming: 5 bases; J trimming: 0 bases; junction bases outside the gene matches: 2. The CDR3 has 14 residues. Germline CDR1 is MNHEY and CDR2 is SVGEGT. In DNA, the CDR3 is TGTGCCAGCAGTAGCGGGATAAGCACAGATACGCAGTATTTT. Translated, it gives CASSSGISTDTQYF.

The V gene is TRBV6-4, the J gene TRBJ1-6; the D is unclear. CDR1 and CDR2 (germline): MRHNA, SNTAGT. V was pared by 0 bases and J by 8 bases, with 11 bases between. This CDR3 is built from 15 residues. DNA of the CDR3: TGTGCCAGCAGTGACTCCCCTGGTCGGGATTCACCCCTCCACTTT. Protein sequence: CASSDSPGRDSPLHF.

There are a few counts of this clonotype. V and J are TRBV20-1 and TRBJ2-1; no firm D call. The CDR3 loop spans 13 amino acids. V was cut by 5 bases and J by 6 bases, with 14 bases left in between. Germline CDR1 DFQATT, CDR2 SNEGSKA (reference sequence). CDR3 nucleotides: TGCAGTGCTCTCTCCGGCATTTCCAATGAGCAGTTCTTC. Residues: CSALSGISNEQFF.

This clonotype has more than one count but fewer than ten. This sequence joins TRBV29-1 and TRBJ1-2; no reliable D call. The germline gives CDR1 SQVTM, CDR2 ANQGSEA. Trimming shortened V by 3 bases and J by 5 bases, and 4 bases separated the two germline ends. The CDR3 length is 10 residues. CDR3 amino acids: CSVDRYGYTF. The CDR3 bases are TGCAGCGTTGATCGGTATGGCTACACCTTC.

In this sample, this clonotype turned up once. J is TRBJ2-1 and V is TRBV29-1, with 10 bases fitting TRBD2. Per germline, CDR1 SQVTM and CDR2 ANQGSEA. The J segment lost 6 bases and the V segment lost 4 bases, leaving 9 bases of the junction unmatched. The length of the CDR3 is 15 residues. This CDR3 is CSVVRSSGSANEQFF. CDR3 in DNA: TGCAGCGTTGTGCGGTCTAGCGGGAGCGCCAATGAGCAGTTCTTC.

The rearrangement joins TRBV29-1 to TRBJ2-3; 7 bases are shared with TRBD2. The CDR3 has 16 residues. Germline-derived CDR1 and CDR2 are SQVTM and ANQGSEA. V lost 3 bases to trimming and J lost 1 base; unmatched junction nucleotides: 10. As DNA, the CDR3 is TGCAGCGTTGACCCACCGGCTAGCGGAGGCACAGATACGCAGTATTTT. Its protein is CSVDPPASGGTDTQYF.

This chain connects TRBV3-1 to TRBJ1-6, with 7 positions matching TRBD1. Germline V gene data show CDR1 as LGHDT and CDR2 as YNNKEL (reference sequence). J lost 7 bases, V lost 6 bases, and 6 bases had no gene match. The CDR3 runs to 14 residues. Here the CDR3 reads CASRRDRGNSPLHF. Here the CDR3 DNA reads TGTGCCAGCAGACGGGACAGAGGGAATTCACCCCTCCACTTT.